The 20 T cell receptor beta chains listed next were all sequenced from one sample in a study of blood T cell repertoires in COVID-19. Using immunoSEQ multiplex PCR, the repertoire was profiled, and TCRdb retains in-frame clones only, with some absent. This sample has about 100,000 clones; about 91% occur once, and the top ten carry roughly 4.7%. The sample consisted of peripheral blood. These receptor sequences come from a human donor in a cohort sampled during active COVID-19.

This chain links TRBV19 with TRBJ1-1; D gene unclear. Germline values: CDR1 LNHDA, CDR2 SQIVND (reference sequence). This CDR3 is built from 13 residues. V lost 5 bases and J 6 bases, leaving 13 bases between the germline ends. The CDR3 bases are TGTGCCAGTAGTCTCCGGCGGGCCGCTGAAGCTTTCTTT. Translated: CASSLRRAAEAFF.

The chain recombines TRBV6-5 with TRBJ1-2; D unresolved. V gave up 0 bases and J gave up 0 bases, with 11 bases separating them. Germline assignment: CDR1 MNHEY and CDR2 SVGAGI. The CDR3 loop spans 16 amino acids. In nucleotides, the CDR3 is TGTGCCAGCAGTTACTCGCGGCTCTCGCCTAACTATGGCTACACCTTC. Protein: CASSYSRLSPNYGYTF.

The rearrangement links TRBV4-1 to TRBJ2-7; 9 nucleotides match TRBD1. With 4 bases clipped from V and 4 bases from J, the junction kept 8 bases outside the gene matches. This CDR3 contains 15 residues. Germline CDR1 and CDR2: MGHRA and YSYEKL. CDR3 sequence reads: CASSRDRVGSYEQYF. The CDR3 region has the DNA TGCGCCAGCAGCCGGGACAGGGTGGGTTCGTACGAGCAGTACTTC.

V and J are TRBV19 and TRBJ1-2; D call uncertain. The germline V and J ends were trimmed by 1 base and 4 bases, with 7 bases remaining between them. The CDR3 runs to 13 residues. Germline V gene data show CDR1 as LNHDA and CDR2 as SQIVND (reference sequence). In DNA form, the CDR3 reads TGTGCCAGTAGTATAGGACTGATCTATGGCTACACCTTC. Its protein is CASSIGLIYGYTF.

In its sample, this clone was seen a few times. This chain uses TRBV6-6 with TRBJ1-4; tentative D call: TRBD1 (6 bases). Trimming cost V 4 bases and J 8 bases, with 8 bases left between them. The germline gives CDR1 MNHNY, CDR2 SVGAGI (reference sequence). This CDR3 comprises 12 residues. CDR3: CASSLRGEKLFF. The CDR3 bases are TGTGCCAGCAGTTTAAGGGGGGAAAAACTGTTTTTT.

The chain recombines TRBV5-1 with TRBJ1-5, with 8 bases matching TRBD1. The V gene's germline CDR1 is SGHRS and CDR2 YFSETQ. This CDR3 region has 14 residues. After removal of 4 bases from V and 7 bases from J, the junction contained 7 bases not matched to a gene. The CDR3 is CASSPTGGAQPQHF. CDR3 nucleotides: TGCGCCAGCAGCCCTACAGGGGGGGCACAGCCCCAGCATTTT.

This chain uses TRBV7-9 with TRBJ2-7; TRBD1 aligns across 9 bases. Per the germline V gene, CDR1 is SEHNR and CDR2 is FQNEAQ (reference sequence). The CDR3 runs 14 residues. The V gene end was trimmed by 4 bases and the J gene end by 2 bases; junction bases not matched to a gene: 3. Here the CDR3 DNA reads TGTGCCAGCAGCTGGGACAGGGTACCCTACGAGCAGTACTTC. It translates to CASSWDRVPYEQYF.

The chain carries TRBV27 and TRBJ1-2; 9 bases are shared with TRBD1. CDR1 is MNHEY, CDR2 SMNVEV, per germline (reference sequence). This CDR3 spans 18 amino acids. V lost 0 bases to trimming and J lost 4 bases; unmatched junction nucleotides: 12. The CDR3 DNA reads as TGTGCCAGCAGTTTATCTGTCAGGACAGGGGATGGGGCCTATGGCTACACCTTC. It is translated as CASSLSVRTGDGAYGYTF.

The chain recombines TRBV27 with TRBJ1-2, with D unresolved. V gave up 8 bases and J gave up 5 bases, with 18 bases separating them. The germline CDR1 and CDR2 sequences are MNHEY and SMNVEV (reference sequence). CDR3 size: 14 residues. This CDR3 is CASGHLRRLYGYTF. The DNA of the CDR3 is TGTGCCAGCGGCCATCTTCGGAGGCTTTATGGCTACACCTTC.

J is TRBJ2-7 and V is TRBV5-1, with 7 bases that match TRBD1. With V trimmed by 2 bases and J by 2 bases, 10 bases remained unmatched. Germline V lookup: CDR1 SGHRS, CDR2 YFSETQ. The CDR3 is made up of 16 amino acids. CDR3 sequence (DNA): TGCGCCAGCAGCTTTGGGGCCCGGACAGGCCCCTACGAGCAGTACTTC. Protein: CASSFGARTGPYEQYF.

The rearrangement joins TRBV21-1 to TRBJ2-1; the table's TRBD2 call for D was not verified on the DNA. TRBV21-1 is a pseudogene locus. CDR3 length: 22 residues. CDR3 nucleotides: TGTGCCAGCAGCAAACGGCTGGCTAGCGGGAGGCTAAGGAGAGAATCCTACAATGAGCAGTTCTTC. Protein sequence: CASSKRLASGRLRRESYNEQFF.

The chain uses TRBV5-1 and TRBJ2-1; 7 bases are shared with TRBD1. In germline, CDR1 is SGHRS, CDR2 YFSETQ. The CDR3 runs to 14 residues. Germline trimming cut 5 bases from V and 1 base from J; bases unmatched to any gene: 3. CDR3 protein: CASSYRGSYNEQFF. The CDR3 DNA is TGCGCCAGCAGTTACAGGGGTTCCTACAATGAGCAGTTCTTC.

This sequence joins TRBV6-1 and TRBJ2-4; D unclear. The CDR3 runs 11 residues. Deletions cut 1 base from V and 8 bases from J, with 3 bases between. Per the germline V gene, CDR1 is MNHNS and CDR2 is SASEGT. CDR3 in DNA: TGTGCCAGCAGTGAAGTCGACATTCAGTACTTC. Translation: CASSEVDIQYF.

This chain uses TRBV27 with TRBJ2-3; weak D call: TRBD2 (6 bases). CDR3 length: 15 amino acids. Trimming took off 6 bases at V and 3 bases at J, with 16 bases between the two ends. CDR1 is MNHEY, CDR2 SMNVEV, per germline (reference sequence). Here the CDR3 DNA reads TGTGCCAGCAGCGGGGGTCTGGCTAGGACAGATACGCAGTATTTT. Translated: CASSGGLARTDTQYF.

This chain links TRBV9 with TRBJ2-5; tentatively, D is TRBD1 (6 bases). Germline V gene lookup returns CDR1 SGDLS and CDR2 YYNGEE. Trimming left V 3 bases short and J 4 bases short, with 13 bases between. The CDR3 is 14 amino acids. Written as DNA, the CDR3 is TGTGCCAGCAGCGCCGACAGGCTCGGAGAGACCCAGTACTTC. Translating it yields CASSADRLGETQYF.

The gene calls are TRBV19 and TRBJ1-5; tentative D call: TRBD1 (5 bases). The length of the CDR3 is 17 residues. Between the trimmed V and J ends, which lost 5 bases and 0 bases, there was a span of 17 bases. Germline V lookup: CDR1 LNHDA, CDR2 SQIVND (reference sequence). CDR3 DNA sequence: TGTGCCAGTAGTTCCCCATCGGGAGGGGATAGCAATCAGCCCCAGCATTTT. It yields the protein CASSSPSGGDSNQPQHF.

The gene calls are TRBV6-5 and TRBJ1-2; 8 positions agree with TRBD1. V trimming: 6 bases; J trimming: 7 bases; junction bases outside the gene matches: 10. The CDR3 length is 14 residues. The V gene's germline CDR1 is MNHEY and CDR2 SVGAGI. CDR3 sequence: CASSQAQGAVGYTF. CDR3 bases: TGTGCCAGCAGCCAAGCCCAGGGGGCTGTTGGCTACACCTTC.

The chain is built from TRBV5-1 and TRBJ1-2; no reliable D call. The CDR3 spans 16 residues. The ends were cut back, 0 bases at V and 0 bases at J, with 12 bases in the middle. CDR1 is SGHRS and CDR2 is YFSETQ in the germline V gene. CDR3 nucleotide sequence: TGCGCCAGCAGCTTGGGGTCTTTCCAGGCTAACTATGGCTACACCTTC. Amino acid sequence: CASSLGSFQANYGYTF.

The J gene is TRBJ1-2, the V gene TRBV14, with 11 bases fitting TRBD1. Germline trimming cut 3 bases from V and 6 bases from J; bases unmatched to any gene: 12. Germline CDR1 and CDR2: SGHDN and FVKESK. The CDR3 has 17 amino acids. The CDR3 protein is CASSHSGQGASVHGYTF. DNA of the CDR3: TGTGCCAGCAGCCATTCCGGACAGGGGGCGAGCGTTCATGGCTACACCTTC. Filled out from reference TRBV14 and TRBJ1-2, the complete variable domain reads EAGVTQFPSHSVIEKGQTVTLRCDPISGHDNLYWYRRVMGKEIKFLLHFVKESKQDESGMPNNRFLAERTGGTYSTLKVQPAELEDSGVYFCASSHSGQGASVHGYTFGSGTRLTVV.

The chain is built from TRBV24-1 and TRBJ2-7, with TRBD2 as a possible D gene (6 bases). Germline loops: CDR1 KGHDR, CDR2 SFDVKD. The CDR3 length is 14 residues. V was pared by 3 bases and J by 2 bases, with 10 bases between. The CDR3 protein is CATSDRDSAYEQYF. For the CDR3, the DNA is TGTGCCACCAGTGATCGGGACTCAGCCTACGAGCAGTACTTC.